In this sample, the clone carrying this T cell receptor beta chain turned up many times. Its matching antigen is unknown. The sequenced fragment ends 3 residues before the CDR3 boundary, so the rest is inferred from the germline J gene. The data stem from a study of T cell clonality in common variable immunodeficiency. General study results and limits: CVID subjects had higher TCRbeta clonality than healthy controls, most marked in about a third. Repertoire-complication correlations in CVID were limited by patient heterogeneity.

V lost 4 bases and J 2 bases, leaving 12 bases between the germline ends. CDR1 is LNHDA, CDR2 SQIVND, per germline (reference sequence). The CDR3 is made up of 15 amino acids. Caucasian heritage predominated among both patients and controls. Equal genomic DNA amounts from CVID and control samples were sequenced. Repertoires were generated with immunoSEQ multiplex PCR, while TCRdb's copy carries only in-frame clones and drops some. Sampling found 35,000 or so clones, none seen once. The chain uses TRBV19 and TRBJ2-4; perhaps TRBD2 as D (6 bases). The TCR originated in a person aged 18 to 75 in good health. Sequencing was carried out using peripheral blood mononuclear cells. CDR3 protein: CASSSTSNPKNIQYF. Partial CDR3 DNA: TGTGCCAGTAGTAGTACTAGCAACCCCAAAAACATT.